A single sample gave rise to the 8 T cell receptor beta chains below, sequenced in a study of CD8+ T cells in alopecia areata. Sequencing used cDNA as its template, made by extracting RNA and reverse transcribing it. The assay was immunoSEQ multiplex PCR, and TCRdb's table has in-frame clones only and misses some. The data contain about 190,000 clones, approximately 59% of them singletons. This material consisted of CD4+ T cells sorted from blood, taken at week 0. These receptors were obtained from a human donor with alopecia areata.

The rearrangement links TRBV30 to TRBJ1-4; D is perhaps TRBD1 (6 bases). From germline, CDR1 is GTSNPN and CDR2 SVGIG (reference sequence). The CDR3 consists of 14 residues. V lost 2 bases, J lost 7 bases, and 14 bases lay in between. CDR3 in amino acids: CAWSPLGRGEKLFF. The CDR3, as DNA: TGTGCCTGGAGTCCCCTGGGCAGGGGTGAAAAACTGTTTTTT.

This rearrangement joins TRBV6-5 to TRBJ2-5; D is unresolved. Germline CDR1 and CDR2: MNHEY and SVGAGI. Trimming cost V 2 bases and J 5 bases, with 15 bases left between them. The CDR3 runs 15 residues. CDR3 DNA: TGTGCCAGCAGTTACGAGTGGGGATTGTATGAGACCCAGTACTTC. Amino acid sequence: CASSYEWGLYETQYF.

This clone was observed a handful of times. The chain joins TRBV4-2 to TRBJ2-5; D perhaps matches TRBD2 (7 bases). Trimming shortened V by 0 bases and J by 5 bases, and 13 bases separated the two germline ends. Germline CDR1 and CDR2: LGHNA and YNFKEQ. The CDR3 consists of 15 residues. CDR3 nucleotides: TGTGCCAGCAGCCAAGAGAGGACTAGGGGGGAGACCCAGTACTTC. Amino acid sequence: CASSQERTRGETQYF.

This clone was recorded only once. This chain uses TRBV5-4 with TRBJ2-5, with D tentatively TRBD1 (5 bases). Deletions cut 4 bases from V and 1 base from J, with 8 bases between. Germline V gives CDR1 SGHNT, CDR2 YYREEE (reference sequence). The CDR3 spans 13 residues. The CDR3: CASSRGPQETQYF. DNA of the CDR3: TGTGCCAGCAGCAGGGGCCCCCAAGAGACCCAGTACTTC.

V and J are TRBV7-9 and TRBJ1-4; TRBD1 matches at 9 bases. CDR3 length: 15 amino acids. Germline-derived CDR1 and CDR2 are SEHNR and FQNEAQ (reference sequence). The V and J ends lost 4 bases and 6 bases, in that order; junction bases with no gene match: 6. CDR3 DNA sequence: TGTGCCAGCAGCTCGTGGGACAGGGTGGATGAAAAACTGTTTTTT. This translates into CASSSWDRVDEKLFF. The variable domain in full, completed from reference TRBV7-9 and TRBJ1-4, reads DTGVSQNPRHKITKRGQNVTFRCDPISEHNRLYWYRQTLGQGPEFLTYFQNEAQLEKSRLLSDRFSAERPKGSFSTLEIQRTEQGDSAMYLCASSSWDRVDEKLFFGSGTQLSVL.

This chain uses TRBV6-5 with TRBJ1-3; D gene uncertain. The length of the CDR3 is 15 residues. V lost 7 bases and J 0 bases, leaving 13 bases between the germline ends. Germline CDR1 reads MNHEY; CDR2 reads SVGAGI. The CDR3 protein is CASIGQAFSGNTIYF. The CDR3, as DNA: TGTGCCAGCATCGGGCAGGCGTTCTCTGGAAACACCATATATTTT.

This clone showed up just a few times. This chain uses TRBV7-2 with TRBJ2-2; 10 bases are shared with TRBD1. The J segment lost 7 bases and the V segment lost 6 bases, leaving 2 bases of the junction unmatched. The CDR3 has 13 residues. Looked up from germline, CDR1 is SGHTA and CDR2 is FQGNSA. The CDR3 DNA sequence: TGTGCCAGCAGAGGACAGGGGGACGGGGAGCTGTTTTTT. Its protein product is CASRGQGDGELFF.

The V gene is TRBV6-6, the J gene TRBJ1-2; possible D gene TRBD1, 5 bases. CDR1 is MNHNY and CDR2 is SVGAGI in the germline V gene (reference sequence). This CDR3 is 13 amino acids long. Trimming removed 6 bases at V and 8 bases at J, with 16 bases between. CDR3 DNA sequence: TGTGCCAGCAGCCCACTCTCGGGGCACGGCTACACCTTC. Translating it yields CASSPLSGHGYTF.